The entry below describes one TCR beta chain. Antigen: not known. This entry comes from a study of CD8+CD57+ T cells in acquired aplastic anemia. General observations from the study: Between the patient and control groups, CD8+ Simpson's diversity did not differ significantly.

Only patients with CD8+CD57+ cell expansion on flow cytometry were chosen for sequencing. Germline V gives CDR1 ENHRY, CDR2 SYGVKD. Trimming cost V 7 bases and J 4 bases; bases outside gene matches: 3. This CDR3 has 12 amino acids. TCR beta VDJ and CDR3 profiles were obtained from a genomic DNA template. TCRdb called the reads again in MiXCR, with one record for every CDR3 protein. The profile shows more than 95,000 distinct CDR3 sequences, approximately 36% of them singletons. The chain combines TRBV10-3 with TRBJ2-7; 8 nucleotides line up with TRBD2. The clonotype was recovered from a human donor with aplastic anemia. The sequenced sample consisted of sorted CD4+, CD8+, or CD8+CD57+ T cells (not recorded which) from PBMCs. Written as DNA, the CDR3 is TGTGCCATCAAAGCGGGGGAGTACGAGCAGTACTTC. Translating it yields CAIKAGEYEQYF.